The clone carrying this T cell receptor (beta chain) was found a few times. TCRdb reprocessed the 5' RACE reads via MiXCR and lists one record per CDR3 protein. Altogether a few hundred thousand distinct CDR3 sequences are present, about a sixth being singletons, with the ten largest covering about a fifth. The data stem from a study of T-cell memory formation after mild COVID-19. Study background: There were largely donor-specific TCR clusters.

This TCR was sampled from a man between 18 and 35 years old who had mild COVID-19 (a few samples of this study predate the infection). Cell type and time point are not known. The sequencing sample was made of PBMCs or a T cell subset sorted from them (not recorded which).

The CDR3 protein is CSVKPGQGPYEQYF. CDR3 in DNA: TGCAGCGTTAAACCGGGACAGGGACCCTACGAGCAGTACTTC. The chain carries TRBV29-1 and TRBJ2-7; TRBD1 matches 9 bases. This CDR3 contains 14 residues. V lost 5 bases and J lost 2; bases outside the gene matches: 7. Germline V gene data show CDR1 as SQVTM and CDR2 as ANQGSEA.